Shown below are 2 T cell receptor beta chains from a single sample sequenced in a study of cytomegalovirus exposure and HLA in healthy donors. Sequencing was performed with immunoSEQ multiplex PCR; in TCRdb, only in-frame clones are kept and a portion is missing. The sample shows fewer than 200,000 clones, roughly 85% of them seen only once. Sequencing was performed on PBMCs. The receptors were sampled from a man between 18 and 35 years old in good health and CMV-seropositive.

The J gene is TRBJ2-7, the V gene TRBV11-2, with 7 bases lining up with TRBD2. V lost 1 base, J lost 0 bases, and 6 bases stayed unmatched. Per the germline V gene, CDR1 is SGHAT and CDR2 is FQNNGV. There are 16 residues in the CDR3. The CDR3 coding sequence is TGTGCCAGCAGCTTAGTTCCAGCGGGGAGCTCCTACGAGCAGTACTTC. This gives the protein CASSLVPAGSSYEQYF.

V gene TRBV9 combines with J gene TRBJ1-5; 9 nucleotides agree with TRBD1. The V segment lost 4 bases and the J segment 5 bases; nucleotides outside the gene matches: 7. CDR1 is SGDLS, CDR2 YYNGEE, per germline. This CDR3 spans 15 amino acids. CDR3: CASSPGDRDHQPQHF. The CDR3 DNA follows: TGTGCCAGCAGCCCGGGGGACAGGGACCATCAGCCCCAGCATTTT.